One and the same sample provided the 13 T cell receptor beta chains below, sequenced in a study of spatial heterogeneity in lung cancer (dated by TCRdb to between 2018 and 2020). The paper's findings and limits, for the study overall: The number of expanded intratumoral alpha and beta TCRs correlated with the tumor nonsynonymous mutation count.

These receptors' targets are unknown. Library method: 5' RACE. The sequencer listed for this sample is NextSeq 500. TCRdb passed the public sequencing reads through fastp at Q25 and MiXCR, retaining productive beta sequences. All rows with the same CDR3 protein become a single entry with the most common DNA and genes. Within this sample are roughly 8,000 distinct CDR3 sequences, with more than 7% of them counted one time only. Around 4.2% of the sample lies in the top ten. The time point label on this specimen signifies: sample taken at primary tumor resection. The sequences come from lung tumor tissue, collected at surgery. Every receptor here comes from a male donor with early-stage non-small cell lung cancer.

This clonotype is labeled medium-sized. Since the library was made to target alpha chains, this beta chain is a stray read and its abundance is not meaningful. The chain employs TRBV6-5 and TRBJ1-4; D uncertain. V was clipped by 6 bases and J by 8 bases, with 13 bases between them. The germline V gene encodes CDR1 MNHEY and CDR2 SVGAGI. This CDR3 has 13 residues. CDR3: CASSREPPEKLFF. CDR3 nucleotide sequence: TGTGCCAGCAGCCGAGAACCGCCCGAAAAACTGTTTTTT.

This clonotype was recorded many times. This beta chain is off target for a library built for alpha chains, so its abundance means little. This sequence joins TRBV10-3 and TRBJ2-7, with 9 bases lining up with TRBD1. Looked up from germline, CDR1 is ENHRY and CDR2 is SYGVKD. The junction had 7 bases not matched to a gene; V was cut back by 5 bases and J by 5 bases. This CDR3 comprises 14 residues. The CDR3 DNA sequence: TGTGCCATCAGTAAGGACAGGGGTGAAAACGAGCAGTACTTC. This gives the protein CAISKDRGENEQYF.

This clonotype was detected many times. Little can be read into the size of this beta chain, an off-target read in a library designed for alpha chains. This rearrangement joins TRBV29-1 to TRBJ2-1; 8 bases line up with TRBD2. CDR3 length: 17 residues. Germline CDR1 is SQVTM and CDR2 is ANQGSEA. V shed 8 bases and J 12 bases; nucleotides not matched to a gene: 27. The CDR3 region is CSHTGSTAGVRSGGQFF. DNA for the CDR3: TGCAGCCATACTGGGTCAACAGCGGGGGTCCGTAGTGGTGGGCAGTTCTTC.

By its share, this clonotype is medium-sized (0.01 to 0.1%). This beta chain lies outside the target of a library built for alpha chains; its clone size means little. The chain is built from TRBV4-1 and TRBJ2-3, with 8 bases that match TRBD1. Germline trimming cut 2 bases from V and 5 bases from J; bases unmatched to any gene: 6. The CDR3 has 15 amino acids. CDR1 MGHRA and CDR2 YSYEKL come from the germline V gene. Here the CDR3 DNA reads TGCGCCAGCAGCCAACAGACAGGGGAGGAAGATACGCAGTATTTT. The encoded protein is CASSQQTGEEDTQYF.

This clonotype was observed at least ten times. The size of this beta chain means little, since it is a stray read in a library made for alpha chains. CDR3 in amino acids: CATLPAGRNTYEQYF. As DNA, the CDR3 is TGTGCCACCCTCCCGGCGGGCAGAAATACATACGAGCAGTACTTC. The V and J genes are TRBV28 and TRBJ2-7; the D gene is possibly TRBD2 (5 bases). Trimming pared 10 bases from V and 4 bases from J, leaving 23 bases between. From germline, CDR1 is MDHEN and CDR2 SYDVKM. The length of the CDR3 is 15 residues. Using reference TRBV28 and TRBJ2-7 for the parts outside the CDR3, the full variable domain is DVKVTQSSRYLVKRTGEKVFLECVQDMDHENMFWYRQDPGLGLRLIYFSYDVKMKEKGDIPEGYSVSREKKERFSLILESASTNQTSMYLCATLPAGRNTYEQYFGPGTRLTVT.

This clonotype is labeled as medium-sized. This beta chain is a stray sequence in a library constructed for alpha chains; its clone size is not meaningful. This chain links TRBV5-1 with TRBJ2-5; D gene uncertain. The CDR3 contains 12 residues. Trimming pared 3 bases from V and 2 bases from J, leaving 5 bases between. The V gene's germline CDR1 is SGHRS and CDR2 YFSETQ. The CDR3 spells CASSSTQETQYF. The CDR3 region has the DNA TGCGCCAGCAGCTCAACACAAGAGACCCAGTACTTC.

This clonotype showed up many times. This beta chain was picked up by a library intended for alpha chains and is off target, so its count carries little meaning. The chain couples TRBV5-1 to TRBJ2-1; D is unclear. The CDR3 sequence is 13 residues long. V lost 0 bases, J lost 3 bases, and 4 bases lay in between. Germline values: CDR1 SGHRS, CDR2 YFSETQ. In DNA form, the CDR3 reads TGCGCCAGCAGCTTGGCCAGCTACAATGAGCAGTTCTTC. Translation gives CASSLASYNEQFF.

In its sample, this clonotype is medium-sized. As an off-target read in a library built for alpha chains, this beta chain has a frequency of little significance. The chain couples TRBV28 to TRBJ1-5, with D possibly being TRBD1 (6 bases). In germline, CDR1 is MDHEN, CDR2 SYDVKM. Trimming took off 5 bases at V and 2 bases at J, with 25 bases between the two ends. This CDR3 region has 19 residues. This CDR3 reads CASSGGGRGKIIGNQPQHF. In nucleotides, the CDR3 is TGTGCCAGCAGTGGCGGGGGGAGGGGGAAGATAATTGGCAATCAGCCCCAGCATTTT.

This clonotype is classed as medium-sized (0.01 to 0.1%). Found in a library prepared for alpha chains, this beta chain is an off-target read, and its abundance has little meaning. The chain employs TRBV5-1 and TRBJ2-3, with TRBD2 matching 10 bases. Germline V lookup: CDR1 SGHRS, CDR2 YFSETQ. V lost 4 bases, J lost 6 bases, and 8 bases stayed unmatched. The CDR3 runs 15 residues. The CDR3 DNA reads TGCGCCAGCAGCAACCTAGCGGGAGAAGGGGATACGCAGTATTTT. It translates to CASSNLAGEGDTQYF.

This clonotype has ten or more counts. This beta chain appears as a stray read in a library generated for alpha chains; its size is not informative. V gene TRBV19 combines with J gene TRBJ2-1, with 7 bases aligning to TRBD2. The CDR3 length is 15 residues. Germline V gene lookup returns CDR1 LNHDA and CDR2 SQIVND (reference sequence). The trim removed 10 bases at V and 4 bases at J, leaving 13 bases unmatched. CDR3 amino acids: CAISPSASGYNEQFF. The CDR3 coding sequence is TGTGCCATTTCACCCTCGGCTAGCGGTTACAATGAGCAGTTCTTC.

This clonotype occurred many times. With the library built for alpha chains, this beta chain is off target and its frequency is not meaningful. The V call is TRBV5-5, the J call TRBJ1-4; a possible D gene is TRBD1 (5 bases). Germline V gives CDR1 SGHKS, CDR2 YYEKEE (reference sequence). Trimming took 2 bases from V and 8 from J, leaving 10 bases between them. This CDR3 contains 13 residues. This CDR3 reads CASSLDSWEKLFF. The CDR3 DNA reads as TGTGCCAGCAGCTTAGACAGCTGGGAAAAACTGTTTTTT.

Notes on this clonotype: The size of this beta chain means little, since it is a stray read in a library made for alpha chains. The CDR3 sequence is CSAKRESTDTQYF. CDR3 bases: TGCAGTGCTAAGCGGGAAAGCACAGATACGCAGTATTTT. The rearrangement joins TRBV20-1 to TRBJ2-3, with 7 bases fitting TRBD2. CDR3 length equals 13 residues. The V and J ends lost 4 bases and 0 bases, in that order; junction bases with no gene match: 1. CDR1 is DFQATT, CDR2 SNEGSKA, per germline (reference sequence).

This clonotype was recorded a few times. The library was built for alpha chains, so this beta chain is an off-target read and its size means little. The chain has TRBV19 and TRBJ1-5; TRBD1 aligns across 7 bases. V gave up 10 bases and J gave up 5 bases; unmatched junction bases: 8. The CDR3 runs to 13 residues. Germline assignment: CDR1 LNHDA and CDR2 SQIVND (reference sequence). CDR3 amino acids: CAIGTANYQPQHF. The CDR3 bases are TGTGCCATCGGGACAGCTAACTATCAGCCCCAGCATTTT.